These T cell receptor beta chains were read from a single sample in a study of cytotoxic CD8 clonotypes in ibrutinib-treated CLL. Assay used: immunoSEQ multiplex PCR; TCRdb lists only in-frame clones, some missing. The data hold about 130,000 clones, with approximately 80% observed a single time. Sequenced here: PBMCs, sampled after 24 months of ibrutinib treatment. Source of these receptors: a human donor with chronic lymphocytic leukemia. Each CDR3 is given with its conserved first and last residue. The D gene is left open where the match is weak. The listing skips clone size in some rows; elsewhere it reads once, few, many or a size class.

>TRBJ1-1|TRBV7-9|-|-
CASSLRGQNTEAFF
TGTGCCAGCAGCCTACGCGGTCAGAACACTGAAGCTTTCTTT
>TRBJ1-4|TRBV7-2|TRBD1|-
CASSFEGQLNEKLFF
TGTGCCAGCAGCTTTGAGGGACAGCTTAATGAAAAACTGTTTTTT
>TRBJ2-7|TRBV5-5|-|-
CASSFEVGAGVGYEQYF
TGTGCCAGCAGCTTTGAAGTTGGGGCAGGGGTAGGCTACGAGCAGTACTTC
>TRBJ2-7|TRBV5-1|-|-
CASSLVQGSYEQYF
TGCGCCAGCAGCTTGGTGCAGGGGTCCTACGAGCAGTACTTC
>TRBJ1-4|TRBV7-2|TRBD1|few
CASSLDRGLNEKLFF
TGTGCCAGCAGCTTAGACAGGGGGCTTAATGAAAAACTGTTTTTT
>TRBJ2-7|TRBV5-1|-|once
CASSPDLNEQYF
TGCGCCAGCAGCCCGGATCTCAACGAGCAGTACTTC
>TRBJ2-2|TRBV7-6|TRBD2|-
CASSLLSVVAGNTGELFF
TGTGCCAGCAGCTTATTATCGGTCGTAGCGGGGAACACCGGGGAGCTGTTTTTT
>TRBJ2-2|TRBV5-1|-|-
CASSLGGNPNTGELFF
TGCGCCAGCAGCTTGGGGGGGAACCCGAACACCGGGGAGCTGTTTTTT
>TRBJ1-2|TRBV2|-|-
CASSDRDGHNYGYTF
TGTGCCAGCAGTGACAGGGACGGACACAACTATGGCTACACCTTC
>TRBJ2-3|TRBV5-4|TRBD2|-
CASSAQTSGGTDTQYF
TGTGCCAGCAGCGCCCAGACTAGCGGGGGCACAGATACGCAGTATTTT
>TRBJ2-7|TRBV7-9|TRBD2|-
CASSPGTSGGQSSYEQYF
TGTGCCAGCAGCCCCGGGACTAGCGGGGGACAAAGCTCCTACGAGCAGTACTTC
>TRBJ1-1|TRBV27|-|-
CASSWGEGTEAFF
TGTGCCAGCAGTTGGGGGGAGGGCACTGAAGCTTTCTTT
>TRBJ1-1|TRBV9|-|-
CASSVQQGSTGTEAFF
TGTGCCAGCAGCGTACAACAGGGATCGACGGGCACTGAAGCTTTCTTT
>TRBJ2-4|TRBV9|-|once
CASSAPLEPGAKNIQYF
TGTGCCAGCAGCGCCCCCCTAGAGCCTGGAGCCAAAAACATTCAGTACTTC
>TRBJ2-3|TRBV5-1|-|-
CASSLGLPDTQYF
TGCGCCAGCAGCCTGGGTTTACCCGATACGCAGTATTTT
>TRBJ1-1|TRBV18|-|-
CASSMIDTEAFF
TGTGCCAGCTCAATGATCGACACTGAAGCTTTCTTT
>TRBJ2-7|TRBV27|-|-
CASSSLREYEQYF
TGTGCCAGCAGTTCCCTGAGGGAGTACGAGCAGTACTTC
>TRBJ1-2|TRBV11-2|-|-
CASSLSQLNYGYTF
TGTGCCAGCAGCTTATCACAACTTAACTATGGCTACACCTTC